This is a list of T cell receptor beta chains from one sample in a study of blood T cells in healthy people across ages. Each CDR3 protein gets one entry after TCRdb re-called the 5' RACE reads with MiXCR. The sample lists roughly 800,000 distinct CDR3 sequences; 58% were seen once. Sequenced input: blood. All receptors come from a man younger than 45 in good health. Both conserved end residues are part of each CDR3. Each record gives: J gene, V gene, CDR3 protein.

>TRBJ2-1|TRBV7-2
CASSPMGDEQFF
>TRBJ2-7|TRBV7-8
CASSSGLAGYEQYF
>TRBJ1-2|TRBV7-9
CASSLPDYGYTF
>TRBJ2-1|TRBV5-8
CASSLAIVPPDEQFF
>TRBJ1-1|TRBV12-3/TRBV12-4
CASSYRQGLFF
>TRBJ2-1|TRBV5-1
CASSLAETDNEQFF
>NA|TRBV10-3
CAIKEREGSEQYF
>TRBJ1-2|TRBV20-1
CSASPQPGGYTF
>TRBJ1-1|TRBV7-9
CASSLAQRGPEAFF
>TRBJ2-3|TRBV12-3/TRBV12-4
CASSTPLTDTQYF